The 15 T cell receptor beta chains listed next were all sequenced from one sample in a study of blood T cell repertoires in COVID-19. Some clones are missing from TCRdb's copy, which holds only in-frame ones; the method was immunoSEQ multiplex PCR. The sample has under 50,000 clones; 90% to 95% are singletons. The source material was peripheral blood. These receptor sequences come from a man aged 60-69 years with COVID-19, enrolled during active disease.

This rearrangement joins TRBV19 to TRBJ1-3; D call uncertain. Germline loops: CDR1 LNHDA, CDR2 SQIVND (reference sequence). Deletions cut 7 bases from V and 0 bases from J, with 13 bases between. The CDR3 contains 15 residues. The CDR3 DNA follows: TGTGCCAGTAAGTACAGAAGGAACTCTGGAAACACCATATATTTT. This codes for CASKYRRNSGNTIYF.

The chain has TRBV3-1 (or the pseudogene TRBV3-2) and TRBJ1-5; possibly TRBD1 for D (5 bases). The CDR3 runs 15 residues. CDR1 and CDR2 (germline): LGHDT, YNNKEL (reference sequence). Trimming pared 0 bases from V and 6 bases from J, leaving 12 bases between. The CDR3 coding sequence is TGTGCCAGCAGCCAAGATCTTCGGGGGGGTCAGCCCCAGCATTTT. Translating gives CASSQDLRGGQPQHF.

The V and J genes are TRBV25-1 and TRBJ1-1; 7 bases fit TRBD1. The CDR3 sequence is 13 residues long. Germline CDR1 MGHDK, CDR2 SYGVNS. V was pared by 4 bases and J by 5 bases, with 4 bases of the junction left unmatched. The DNA for the CDR3 is TGTGCCAGCAGTGTAGGGGGCAAAACTGAAGCTTTCTTT. Translated, it gives CASSVGGKTEAFF. Together with reference TRBV25-1 and TRBJ1-1, the CDR3 gives the full variable domain: EADIYQTPRYLVIGTGKKITLECSQTMGHDKMYWYQQDPGMELHLIHYSYGVNSTEKGDLSSESTVSRIRTEHFPLTLESARPSHTSQYLCASSVGGKTEAFFGQGTRLTVV.

The chain carries TRBV18 and TRBJ1-2; D possibly corresponds to TRBD1 (6 bases). This CDR3 is 16 amino acids long. Germline CDR1 reads KGHSH; CDR2 reads LQKENI. V was trimmed by 2 bases and J by 6 bases, leaving 19 bases between them. This chain's CDR3 is CASSPVPETGIHGYTF. The CDR3 coding sequence is TGTGCCAGCTCACCAGTCCCCGAGACAGGAATCCATGGCTACACCTTC.

This clone was observed a few times. The chain's CDR3 is CASTKTSGGPSTDTQYF. CDR3 DNA: TGTGCCAGCACCAAGACTAGCGGGGGACCCAGCACAGATACGCAGTATTTT. The chain joins TRBV9 to TRBJ2-3, with 12 bases aligning to TRBD2. J was trimmed by 0 bases and V by 6 bases; bases with no gene match: 8. The CDR3 has 17 residues. Germline assignment: CDR1 SGDLS and CDR2 YYNGEE.

In nucleotides, the CDR3 is TGTGCCAGCAGCCAAGACCCCTGGAGCGGCTACACCTTC. This codes for CASSQDPWSGYTF. The chain couples TRBV14 to TRBJ1-2; unclear D gene. The CDR3 is 13 amino acids. CDR1 is SGHDN and CDR2 is FVKESK in the germline V gene. The germline V and J ends were trimmed by 0 bases and 8 bases, with 10 bases remaining between them.

The CDR3 protein is CATSDPRDRAHSSYNEQFF. The CDR3 DNA sequence: TGTGCCACCAGTGATCCCCGGGACAGGGCCCATAGCTCCTACAATGAGCAGTTCTTC. This chain links TRBV24-1 with TRBJ2-1; the match to TRBD1 covers 9 bases. This CDR3 has 19 residues. Germline CDR1 reads KGHDR; CDR2 reads SFDVKD. V was pared by 3 bases and J by 0 bases, with 11 bases of the junction left unmatched.

This clone was found a few times. Mismatch with germline at one junction end may stem from a read error. In nucleotides, the CDR3 is TGTGCCAGCAGAAAAACAGGGAATAACAATGGCTACACCTTC. Amino acid sequence: CASRKTGNNNGYTF. This chain connects TRBV6-5 to TRBJ1-2; D possibly corresponds to TRBD1 (6 bases). Germline lookup yields CDR1 MNHEY and CDR2 SVGAGI. This CDR3 spans 14 amino acids.

The rearrangement joins TRBV6-2 or TRBV6-3 to TRBJ1-1, with TRBD1 identical over 7 bases. Trimming took 4 bases from V and 1 from J; bases not matched to a gene: 6. The CDR3 sequence is 15 residues long. Germline V gene lookup returns CDR1 MNHEY and CDR2 SVGEGT. This CDR3 is CASSFPNRGNTEAFF. The CDR3 coding sequence is TGTGCCAGCAGTTTCCCGAACAGGGGGAACACTGAAGCTTTCTTT.

This chain uses TRBV30 with TRBJ1-6; TRBD1 matches at 8 bases. The CDR3 consists of 13 residues. Germline CDR1 and CDR2: GTSNPN and SVGIG (reference sequence). J lost 12 bases, V lost 3 bases, and 7 bases had no gene match. For the CDR3, the DNA is TGTGCCTGGAGGGGGACAGGACTGCAACCCCTCCACTTT. Protein: CAWRGTGLQPLHF.

The V and J genes are TRBV19 and TRBJ1-5, with 8 bases lining up with TRBD1. The V segment lost 3 bases and the J segment 12 bases; nucleotides outside the gene matches: 13. CDR1 LNHDA and CDR2 SQIVND come from the germline V gene (reference sequence). The CDR3 totals 15 residues. For the CDR3, the DNA is TGTGCCAGTAGTATCTCGACAGGGGAGGTGTGGGGCCAGCATTTT. This codes for CASSISTGEVWGQHF.

This clone was observed once. This chain connects TRBV29-1 to TRBJ2-1; weak D call: TRBD1 (6 bases). Trimming stripped 7 bases from V and 0 bases from J, with 13 bases between. This CDR3 has 14 amino acids. CDR1 SQVTM and CDR2 ANQGSEA come from the germline V gene. In DNA form, the CDR3 reads TGCAGCGGTAAAGGGGGTAGCTCCTACAATGAGCAGTTCTTC. Amino acids: CSGKGGSSYNEQFF.

Only one count was recorded for this clone. The chain joins TRBV7-8 to TRBJ1-2, with TRBD1 as a possible D gene (6 bases). Germline values: CDR1 SGHVS, CDR2 FQNEAQ. The CDR3 runs to 15 residues. Trimming pared 4 bases from V and 0 bases from J, leaving 12 bases between. The CDR3, as DNA: TGTGCCAGCAGCTGGATCAGGGGAACTAACTATGGCTACACCTTC. It translates to CASSWIRGTNYGYTF.

The chain couples TRBV4-2 to TRBJ2-1; 7 bases are shared with TRBD2. Per the germline V gene, CDR1 is LGHNA and CDR2 is YNFKEQ. J lost 15 bases, V lost 3 bases, and 11 bases had no gene match. The CDR3 is 13 residues long. This CDR3 reads CASSHVTGGHMFF. CDR3 sequence (DNA): TGTGCCAGCAGCCACGTCACGGGGGGTCATATGTTCTTC.

For the CDR3, the DNA is TGTGCCATCAGTGATCGGGGTTCGACAGGGTCGAACACCGGGGAGCTGTTTTTT. Translation: CAISDRGSTGSNTGELFF. V gene TRBV10-3 combines with J gene TRBJ2-2; TRBD1 matches at 7 bases. Germline V gene data show CDR1 as ENHRY and CDR2 as SYGVKD. V shed 3 bases, J shed 0 bases, and the junction held 10 bases outside the gene matches. There are 18 residues in the CDR3.